In this sample, the clone carrying this TCR beta chain turned up many times. What it binds is unknown. V lost 1 base, J lost 3 bases, and 8 bases lay in between. CDR3 length: 14 amino acids. Germline assignment: CDR1 SGHDT and CDR2 YYEEEE. The sample comes from a study of T cells in Graves' hyperthyroidism and ophthalmopathy. The study, taken as a whole, reports: The model identified upcoming ophthalmopathy a median 6.5 months ahead of onset. The majority of expanded thyroid clonotypes above 0.001 also appeared in blood.

On the basis of clinical symptoms, serum thyroxine and TRAb, thyroid ultrasound and orbital computed tomography, diagnoses were made. RNA transcripts served as the template for amplifying TCR beta CDR3 regions. With the HTBI primer set, the TCR CDR3 went through a first round of RT-PCR. TCRdb independently ran MiXCR on the multiplex PCR reads; one entry per CDR3 protein. The sample records under 300,000 distinct CDR3 sequences, approximately 26% being singletons. The genes are TRBV5-6 and TRBJ1-5; D is possibly TRBD1 (6 bases). Source material: blood. The origin of this receptor is a man in his forties or fifties with Graves' hyperthyroidism that later progressed to Graves' ophthalmopathy. This CDR3 is CASSLTGLNQPQHF. DNA for the CDR3: TGTGCCAGCAGCTTGACAGGGCTCAATCAGCCCCAGCATTTT.